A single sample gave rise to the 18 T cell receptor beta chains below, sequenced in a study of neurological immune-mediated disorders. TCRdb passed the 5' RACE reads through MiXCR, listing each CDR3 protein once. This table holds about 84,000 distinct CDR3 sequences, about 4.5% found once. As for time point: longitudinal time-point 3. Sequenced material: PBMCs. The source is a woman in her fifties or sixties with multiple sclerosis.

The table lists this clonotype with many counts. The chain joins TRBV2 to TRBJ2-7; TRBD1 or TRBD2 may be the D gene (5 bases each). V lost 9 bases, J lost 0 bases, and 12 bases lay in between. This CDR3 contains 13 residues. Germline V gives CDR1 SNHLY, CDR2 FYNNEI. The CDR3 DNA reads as TGTGCCAGTGCCGGGACGGTCTCCTACGAGCAGTACTTC. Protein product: CASAGTVSYEQYF.

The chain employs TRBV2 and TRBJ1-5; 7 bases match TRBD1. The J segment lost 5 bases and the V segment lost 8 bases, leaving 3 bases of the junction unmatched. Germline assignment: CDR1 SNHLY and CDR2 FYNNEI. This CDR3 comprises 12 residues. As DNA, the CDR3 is TGTGCCAGCCAGGGGGGTTATCAGCCCCAGCATTTT. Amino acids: CASQGGYQPQHF.

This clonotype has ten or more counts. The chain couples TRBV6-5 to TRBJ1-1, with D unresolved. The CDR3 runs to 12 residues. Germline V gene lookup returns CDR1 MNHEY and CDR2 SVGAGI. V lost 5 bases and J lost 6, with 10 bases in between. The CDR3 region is CASSPGVPEAFF. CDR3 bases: TGTGCCAGCAGTCCCGGGGTCCCTGAAGCTTTCTTT.

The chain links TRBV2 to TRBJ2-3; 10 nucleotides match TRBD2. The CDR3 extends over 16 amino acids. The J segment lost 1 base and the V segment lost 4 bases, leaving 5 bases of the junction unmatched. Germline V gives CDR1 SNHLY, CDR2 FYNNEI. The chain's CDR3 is CASSGILAGGTDTQYF. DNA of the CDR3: TGTGCCAGCAGTGGGATTCTAGCGGGGGGCACAGATACGCAGTATTTT.

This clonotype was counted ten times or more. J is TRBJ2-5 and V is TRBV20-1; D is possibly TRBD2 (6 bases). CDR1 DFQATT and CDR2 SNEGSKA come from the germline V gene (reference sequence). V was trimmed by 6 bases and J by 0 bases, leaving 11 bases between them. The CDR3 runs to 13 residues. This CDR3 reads CSAIGGYQETQYF. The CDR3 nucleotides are TGCAGTGCCATTGGGGGGTACCAAGAGACCCAGTACTTC.

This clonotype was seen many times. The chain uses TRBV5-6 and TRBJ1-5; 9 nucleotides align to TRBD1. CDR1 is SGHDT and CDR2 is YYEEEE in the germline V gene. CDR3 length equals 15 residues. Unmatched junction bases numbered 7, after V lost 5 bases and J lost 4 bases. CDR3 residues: CASSIQDRGNQPQHF. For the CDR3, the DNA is TGTGCCAGCAGTATACAAGACAGGGGGAATCAGCCCCAGCATTTT.

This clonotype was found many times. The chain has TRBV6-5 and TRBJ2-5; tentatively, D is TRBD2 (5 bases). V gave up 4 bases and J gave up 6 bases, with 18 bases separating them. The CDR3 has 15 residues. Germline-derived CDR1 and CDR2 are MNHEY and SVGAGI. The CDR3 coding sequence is TGTGCCAGCAGTTTCGGGCTGGCCGGGGTCAAGACCCAGTACTTC. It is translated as CASSFGLAGVKTQYF.

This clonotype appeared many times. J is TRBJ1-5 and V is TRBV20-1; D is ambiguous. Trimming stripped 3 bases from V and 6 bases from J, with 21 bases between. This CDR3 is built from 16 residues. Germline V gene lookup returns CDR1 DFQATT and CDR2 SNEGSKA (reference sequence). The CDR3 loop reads CSASYPLTSRGQPQHF. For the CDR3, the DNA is TGCAGTGCTAGTTACCCCCTTACTTCCCGTGGTCAGCCCCAGCATTTT.

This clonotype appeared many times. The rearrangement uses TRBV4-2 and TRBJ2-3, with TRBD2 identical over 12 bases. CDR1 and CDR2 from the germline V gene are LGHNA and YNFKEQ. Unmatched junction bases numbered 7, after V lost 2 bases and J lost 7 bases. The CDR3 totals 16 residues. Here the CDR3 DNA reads TGTGCCAGCAGCCAACCGACTAGCGGGGGACCTCATACGCAGTATTTT. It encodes CASSQPTSGGPHTQYF.

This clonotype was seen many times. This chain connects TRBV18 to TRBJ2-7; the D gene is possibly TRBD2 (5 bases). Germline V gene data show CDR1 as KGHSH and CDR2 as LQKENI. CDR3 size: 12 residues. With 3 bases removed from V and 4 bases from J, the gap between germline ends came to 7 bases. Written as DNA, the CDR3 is TGTGCCAGCTCACCCGGGAAATACGAGCAGTACTTC. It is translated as CASSPGKYEQYF.

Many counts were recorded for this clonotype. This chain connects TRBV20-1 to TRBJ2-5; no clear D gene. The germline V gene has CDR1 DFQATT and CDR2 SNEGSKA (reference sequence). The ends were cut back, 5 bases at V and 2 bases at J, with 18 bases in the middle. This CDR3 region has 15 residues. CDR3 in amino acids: CSAEDLSGPQETQYF. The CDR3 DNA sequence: TGCAGTGCTGAAGACTTATCGGGCCCGCAAGAGACCCAGTACTTC.

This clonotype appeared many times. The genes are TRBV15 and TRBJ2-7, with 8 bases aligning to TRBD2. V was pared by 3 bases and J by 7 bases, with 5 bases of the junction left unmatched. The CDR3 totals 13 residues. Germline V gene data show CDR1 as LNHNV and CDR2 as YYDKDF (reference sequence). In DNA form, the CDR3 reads TGTGCCACCAGCAGCCTAGGCGGGGGGGAGCAGTACTTC. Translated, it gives CATSSLGGGEQYF.

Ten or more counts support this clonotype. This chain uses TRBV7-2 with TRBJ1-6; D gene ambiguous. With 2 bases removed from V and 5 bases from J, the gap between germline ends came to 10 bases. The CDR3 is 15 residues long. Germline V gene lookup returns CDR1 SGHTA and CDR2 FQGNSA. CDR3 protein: CASSLMEINNSPLHF. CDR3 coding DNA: TGTGCCAGCAGCTTAATGGAGATTAATAATTCACCCCTCCACTTT.

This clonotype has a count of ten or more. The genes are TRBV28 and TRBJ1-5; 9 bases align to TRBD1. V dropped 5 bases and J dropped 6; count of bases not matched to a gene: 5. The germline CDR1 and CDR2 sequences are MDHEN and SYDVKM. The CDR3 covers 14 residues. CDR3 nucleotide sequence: TGTGCCAGCAGTGCGGGACAGGGAGGTCAGCCCCAGCATTTT. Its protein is CASSAGQGGQPQHF.

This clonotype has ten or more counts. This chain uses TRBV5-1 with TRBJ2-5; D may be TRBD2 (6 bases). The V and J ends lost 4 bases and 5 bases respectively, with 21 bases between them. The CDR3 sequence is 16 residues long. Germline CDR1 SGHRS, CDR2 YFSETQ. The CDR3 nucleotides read TGCGCCAGCAGCGACGGGACCCCTTCGGAGGGGGAGACCCAGTACTTC. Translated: CASSDGTPSEGETQYF.

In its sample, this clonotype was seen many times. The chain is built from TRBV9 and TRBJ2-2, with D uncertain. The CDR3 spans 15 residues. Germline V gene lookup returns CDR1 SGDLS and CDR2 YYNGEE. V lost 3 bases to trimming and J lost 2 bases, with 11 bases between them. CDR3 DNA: TGTGCCAGCAGCGGATTACATGGAAACACCGGGGAGCTGTTTTTT. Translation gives CASSGLHGNTGELFF. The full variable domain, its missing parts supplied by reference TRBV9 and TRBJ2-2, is DSGVTQTPKHLITATGQRVTLRCSPRSGDLSVYWYQQSLDQGLQFLIQYYNGEERAKGNILERFSAQQFPDLHSELNLSSLELGDSALYFCASSGLHGNTGELFFGEGSRLTVL.

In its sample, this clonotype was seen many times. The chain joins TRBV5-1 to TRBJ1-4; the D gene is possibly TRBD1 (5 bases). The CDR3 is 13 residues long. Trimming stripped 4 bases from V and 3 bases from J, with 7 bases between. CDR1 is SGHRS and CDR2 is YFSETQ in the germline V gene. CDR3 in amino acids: CASSRGANEKLFF. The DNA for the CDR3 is TGCGCCAGCAGCCGGGGGGCTAATGAAAAACTGTTTTTT.

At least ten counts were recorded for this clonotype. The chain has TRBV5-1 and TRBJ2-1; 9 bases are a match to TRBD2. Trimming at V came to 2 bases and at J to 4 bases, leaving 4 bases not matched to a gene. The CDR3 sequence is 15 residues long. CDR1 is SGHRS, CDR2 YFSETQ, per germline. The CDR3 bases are TGCGCCAGCAGCTTTGGCCTAGCGGGGTACAATGAGCAGTTCTTC. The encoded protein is CASSFGLAGYNEQFF.